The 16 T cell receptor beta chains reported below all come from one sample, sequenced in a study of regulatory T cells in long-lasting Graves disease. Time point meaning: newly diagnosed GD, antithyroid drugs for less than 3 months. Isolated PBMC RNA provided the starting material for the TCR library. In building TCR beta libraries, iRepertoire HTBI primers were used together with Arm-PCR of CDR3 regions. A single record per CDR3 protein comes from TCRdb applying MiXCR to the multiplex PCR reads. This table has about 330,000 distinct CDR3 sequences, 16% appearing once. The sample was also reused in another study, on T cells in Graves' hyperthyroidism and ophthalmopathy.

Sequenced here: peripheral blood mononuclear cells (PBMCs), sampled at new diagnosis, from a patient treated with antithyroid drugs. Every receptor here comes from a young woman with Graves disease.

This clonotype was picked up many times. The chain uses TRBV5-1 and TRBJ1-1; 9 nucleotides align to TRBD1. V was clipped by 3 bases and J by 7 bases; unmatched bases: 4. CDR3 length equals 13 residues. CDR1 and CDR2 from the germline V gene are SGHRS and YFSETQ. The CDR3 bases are TGCGCCAGCAGCTGGGACAGGGACCTTGAAGCTTTCTTT. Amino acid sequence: CASSWDRDLEAFF.

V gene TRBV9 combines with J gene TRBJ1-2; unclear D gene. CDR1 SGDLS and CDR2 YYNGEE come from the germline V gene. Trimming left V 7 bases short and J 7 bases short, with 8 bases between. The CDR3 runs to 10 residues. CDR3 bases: TGTGCCAGCTACGGAGGTGGCTACACCTTC. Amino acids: CASYGGGYTF.

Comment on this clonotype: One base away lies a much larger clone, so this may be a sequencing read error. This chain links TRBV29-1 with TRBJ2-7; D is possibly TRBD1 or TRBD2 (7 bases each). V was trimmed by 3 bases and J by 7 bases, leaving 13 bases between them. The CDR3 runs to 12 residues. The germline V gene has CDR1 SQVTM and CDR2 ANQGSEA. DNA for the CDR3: TGCAGCGTTGACAGGGGGGGTGATGAGCAGTACTTC. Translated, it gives CSVDRGGDEQYF.

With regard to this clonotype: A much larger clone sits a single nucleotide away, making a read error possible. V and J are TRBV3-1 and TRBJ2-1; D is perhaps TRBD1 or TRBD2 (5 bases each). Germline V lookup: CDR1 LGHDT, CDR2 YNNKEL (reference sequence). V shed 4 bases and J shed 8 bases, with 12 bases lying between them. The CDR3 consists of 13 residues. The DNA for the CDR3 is TGTGCCAGCAGCCGGGACCGCAGCGATGAGCAGTTCTTC. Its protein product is CASSRDRSDEQFF.

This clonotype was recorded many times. This chain's CDR3 is CSGRGLAGHRSYEQYF. The CDR3 DNA follows: TGCAGTGGCCGGGGACTAGCGGGCCACCGCTCCTACGAGCAGTACTTC. J is TRBJ2-7 and V is TRBV20-1, with 12 bases matching TRBD2. CDR3 size: 16 residues. The germline gives CDR1 DFQATT, CDR2 SNEGSKA (reference sequence). Trimming at V came to 7 bases and at J to 0 bases, leaving 10 bases not matched to a gene.

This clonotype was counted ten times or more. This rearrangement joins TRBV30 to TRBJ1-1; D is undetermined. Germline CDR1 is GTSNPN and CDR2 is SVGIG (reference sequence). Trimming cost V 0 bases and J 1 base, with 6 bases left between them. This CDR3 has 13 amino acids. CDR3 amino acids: CAWSVTANTEAFF. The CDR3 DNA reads TGTGCCTGGAGTGTAACAGCGAACACTGAAGCTTTCTTT.

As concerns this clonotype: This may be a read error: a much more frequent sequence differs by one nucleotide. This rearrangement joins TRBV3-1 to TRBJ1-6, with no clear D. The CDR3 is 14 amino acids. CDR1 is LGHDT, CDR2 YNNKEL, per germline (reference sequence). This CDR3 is CASSQGERNSLLHF. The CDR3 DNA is TGTGCCAGCAGCCAAGGGGAGAGGAATTCACTCCTCCACTTT.

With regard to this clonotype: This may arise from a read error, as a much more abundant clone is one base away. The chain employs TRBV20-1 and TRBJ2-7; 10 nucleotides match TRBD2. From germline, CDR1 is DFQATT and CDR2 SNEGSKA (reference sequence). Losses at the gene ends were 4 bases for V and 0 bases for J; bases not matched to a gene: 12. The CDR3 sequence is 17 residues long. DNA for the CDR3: TGCAGTGCTATTGGTGGACTAGCGGATTCAAGCTCCTACGAGCAGTACTTC. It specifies CSAIGGLADSSSYEQYF.

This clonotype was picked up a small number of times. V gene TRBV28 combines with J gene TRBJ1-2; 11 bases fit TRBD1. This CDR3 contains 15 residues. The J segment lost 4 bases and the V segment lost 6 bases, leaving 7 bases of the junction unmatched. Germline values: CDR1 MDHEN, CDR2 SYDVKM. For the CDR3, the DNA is TGTGCCAGCAGGGGAGGGACAGGGGGTAGCTATGGCTACACCTTC. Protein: CASRGGTGGSYGYTF.

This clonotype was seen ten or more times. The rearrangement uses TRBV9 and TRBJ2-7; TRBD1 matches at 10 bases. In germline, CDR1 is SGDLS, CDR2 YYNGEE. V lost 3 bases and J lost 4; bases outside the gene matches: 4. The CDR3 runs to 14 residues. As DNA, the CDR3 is TGTGCCAGCAGCGCCGGGACAGGGGTTTACGAGCAGTACTTC. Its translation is CASSAGTGVYEQYF.

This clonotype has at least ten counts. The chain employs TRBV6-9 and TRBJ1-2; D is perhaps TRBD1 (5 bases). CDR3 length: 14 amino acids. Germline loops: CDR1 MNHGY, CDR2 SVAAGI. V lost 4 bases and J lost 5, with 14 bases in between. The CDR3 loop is CASSSRGRAYGYTF. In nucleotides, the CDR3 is TGTGCCAGCAGTTCTCGGGGCAGGGCATATGGCTACACCTTC.

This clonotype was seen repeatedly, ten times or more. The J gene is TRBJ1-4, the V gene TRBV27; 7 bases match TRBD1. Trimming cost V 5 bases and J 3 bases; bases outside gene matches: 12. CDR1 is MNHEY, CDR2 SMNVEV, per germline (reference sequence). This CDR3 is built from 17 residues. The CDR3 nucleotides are TGTGCCAGCAGTCCCCGACCCGACAGGGTTTCTAATGAAAAACTGTTTTTT. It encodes CASSPRPDRVSNEKLFF.

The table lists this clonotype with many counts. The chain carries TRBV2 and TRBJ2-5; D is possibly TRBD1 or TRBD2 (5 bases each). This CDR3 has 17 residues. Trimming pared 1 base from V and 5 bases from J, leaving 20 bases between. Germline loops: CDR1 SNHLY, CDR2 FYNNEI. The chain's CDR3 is CASSEEGRASGVETQYF. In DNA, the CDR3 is TGTGCCAGCAGTGAAGAGGGCAGGGCAAGCGGTGTGGAGACCCAGTACTTC.

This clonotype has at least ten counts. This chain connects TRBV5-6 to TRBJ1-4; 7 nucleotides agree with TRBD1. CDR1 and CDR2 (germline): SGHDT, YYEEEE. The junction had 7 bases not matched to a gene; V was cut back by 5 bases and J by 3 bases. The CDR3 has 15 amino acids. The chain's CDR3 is CASRRDSAANEKLFF. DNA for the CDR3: TGTGCCAGCAGGCGGGACAGCGCGGCTAATGAAAAACTGTTTTTT.

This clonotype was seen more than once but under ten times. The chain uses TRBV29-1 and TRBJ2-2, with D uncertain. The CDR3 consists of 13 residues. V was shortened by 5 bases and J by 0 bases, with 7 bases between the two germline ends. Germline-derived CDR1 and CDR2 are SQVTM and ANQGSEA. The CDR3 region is CSVRSANTGELFF. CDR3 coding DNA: TGCAGCGTTCGGAGCGCGAACACCGGGGAGCTGTTTTTT.

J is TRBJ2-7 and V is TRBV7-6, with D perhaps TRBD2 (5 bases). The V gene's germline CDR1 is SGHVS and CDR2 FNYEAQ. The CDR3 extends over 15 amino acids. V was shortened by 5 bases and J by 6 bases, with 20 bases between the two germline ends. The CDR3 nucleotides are TGTGCCAGCAGCCCCAACCGGGGAAAAGCTGGCGAGCAGTACTTC. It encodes CASSPNRGKAGEQYF.